What follows are 19 T cell receptor beta chains derived from one specimen sequenced in a study of T cells in Graves' hyperthyroidism and ophthalmopathy. TCR beta CDR3 region amplification was performed from RNA transcripts. A first-round RT-PCR of the TCR CDR3 used the HTBI primer set. TCRdb reanalysed the multiplex PCR reads using MiXCR and keeps one entry per CDR3 protein. The repertoire holds a few hundred thousand distinct CDR3 sequences, with approximately 13% as singletons. The sequencing sample was made of blood. The source is a woman aged 18-29 years with Graves' hyperthyroidism.

This clonotype was detected ten times or more. The rearrangement uses TRBV28 and TRBJ2-5; 7 bases align to TRBD2. Per the germline V gene, CDR1 is MDHEN and CDR2 is SYDVKM. V dropped 4 bases and J dropped 1; count of bases not matched to a gene: 6. This CDR3 has 15 amino acids. CDR3 amino acids: CASSSLAEPQETQYF. For the CDR3, the DNA is TGTGCCAGCAGTTCCCTAGCGGAGCCCCAAGAGACCCAGTACTTC.

This clonotype was counted many times. The J gene is TRBJ2-1, the V gene TRBV28, with TRBD2 matching 9 bases. The junction had 6 bases not matched to a gene; V was cut back by 2 bases and J by 7 bases. CDR1 and CDR2 (germline): MDHEN, SYDVKM. The CDR3 sequence is 15 residues long. For the CDR3, the DNA is TGTGCCAGCAGTTTAGGCGGGAGGGGGGGGAATGAGCAGTTCTTC. Protein product: CASSLGGRGGNEQFF.

This clonotype was counted ten times or more. The V call is TRBV7-9, the J call TRBJ1-1, with 10 bases aligning to TRBD1. This CDR3 contains 16 residues. Losses at the gene ends were 5 bases for V and 1 base for J; bases not matched to a gene: 7. The germline CDR1 and CDR2 sequences are SEHNR and FQNEAQ (reference sequence). The DNA of the CDR3 is TGTGCCAGCAGCCCTGGACAGGGGGACCAGAACACTGAAGCTTTCTTT. This encodes CASSPGQGDQNTEAFF.

This clonotype has at least ten counts. This rearrangement joins TRBV7-3 to TRBJ2-5; D is perhaps TRBD2 (5 bases). This CDR3 has 15 residues. V lost 0 bases, J lost 5 bases, and 13 bases lay in between. Germline CDR1 and CDR2: SGHTA and FQGTGA. This CDR3 reads CASSLTAGLGETQYF. The DNA for the CDR3 is TGTGCCAGCAGCTTAACGGCGGGCCTAGGGGAGACCCAGTACTTC.

This clonotype turned up a few times. The chain couples TRBV9 to TRBJ2-2; D is uncertain. This CDR3 spans 13 amino acids. The germline V gene encodes CDR1 SGDLS and CDR2 YYNGEE. V was cut by 0 bases and J by 4 bases, with 4 bases left in between. The chain's CDR3 is CASSVASTGELFF. Written as DNA, the CDR3 is TGTGCCAGCAGCGTAGCCAGCACCGGGGAGCTGTTTTTT.

CDR3 coding DNA: TGCAGCGTCGACCCGGGACGGTCCTCCGGGACCCAGTACTTC. Translation: CSVDPGRSSGTQYF. The J gene is TRBJ2-5, the V gene TRBV29-1; D might be TRBD1 or TRBD2, each matching 5 bases. Trimming left V 6 bases short and J 7 bases short, with 21 bases between. CDR1 is SQVTM and CDR2 is ANQGSEA in the germline V gene. The CDR3 loop spans 14 amino acids.

The chain is built from TRBV28 and TRBJ2-3; the match to TRBD1 covers 8 bases. The CDR3 sequence is 13 residues long. Trimming took 7 bases from V and 4 from J; bases not matched to a gene: 4. Germline values: CDR1 MDHEN, CDR2 SYDVKM. CDR3 DNA sequence: TGTGCCAGCAAGACAGGGGCCCCAGATACGCAGTATTTT. Its protein is CASKTGAPDTQYF.

This clonotype was detected ten times or more. The chain links TRBV6-1 to TRBJ2-1; 12 nucleotides agree with TRBD2. Trimming cost V 6 bases and J 4 bases; bases outside gene matches: 4. Germline V gene data show CDR1 as MNHNS and CDR2 as SASEGT. The CDR3 length is 15 residues. The DNA for the CDR3 is TGTGCCAGCAGACTTCTAGCGGGAGGGTACAATGAGCAGTTCTTC. Its protein is CASRLLAGGYNEQFF.

V and J are TRBV19 and TRBJ2-1, with 14 bases matching TRBD2. The CDR3 spans 17 residues. The ends lost 6 bases at V and 8 bases at J; junction bases unmatched: 12. Looked up from germline, CDR1 is LNHDA and CDR2 is SQIVND (reference sequence). CDR3 nucleotide sequence: TGTGCCAGTAGGGGGACTAGCGGGAGATCCCCAAAAGATGAGCAGTTCTTC. Protein sequence: CASRGTSGRSPKDEQFF.

This sequence joins TRBV5-1 and TRBJ2-3; D is unclear. From germline, CDR1 is SGHRS and CDR2 YFSETQ. Trimming shortened V by 2 bases and J by 4 bases, and 17 bases separated the two germline ends. CDR3 length: 16 residues. The CDR3 bases are TGCGCCAGCAGCTTACACGGGCCGAGGTTCGCAGATACGCAGTATTTT. Translated: CASSLHGPRFADTQYF.

The chain links TRBV15 to TRBJ2-1, with D possibly matching TRBD2 (6 bases). The V end lost 0 bases, the J end lost 7 bases, and 7 bases lay between the germline ends. The CDR3 totals 13 residues. Germline lookup yields CDR1 LNHNV and CDR2 YYDKDF (reference sequence). As DNA, the CDR3 is TGTGCCACCAGCAGAGATGGAGGGAATGAGCAGTTCTTC. Translating gives CATSRDGGNEQFF.

This clonotype was observed at least ten times. The J gene is TRBJ2-1, the V gene TRBV10-3; 9 bases map to TRBD2. The V gene's germline CDR1 is ENHRY and CDR2 SYGVKD. This CDR3 has 15 residues. V gave up 6 bases and J gave up 4 bases; unmatched junction bases: 7. As DNA, the CDR3 is TGTGCCATCAGAAACCGACTAGCGGAGTACAATGAGCAGTTCTTC. This codes for CAIRNRLAEYNEQFF.

In its sample, this clonotype was seen a few times. The chain has TRBV5-1 and TRBJ2-2, with TRBD1 identical over 7 bases. The CDR3 consists of 18 residues. Germline CDR1 and CDR2: SGHRS and YFSETQ. V shed 0 bases, J shed 2 bases, and the junction held 10 bases outside the gene matches. The CDR3 sequence is CASSLAVRQGSNTGELFF. The CDR3 nucleotides are TGCGCCAGCAGCTTGGCCGTGAGACAGGGTTCAAACACCGGGGAGCTGTTTTTT.

This clonotype was recorded at least ten times. This chain links TRBV19 with TRBJ1-5, with a weak D call TRBD1 (5 bases). This CDR3 has 15 residues. V was shortened by 0 bases and J by 6 bases, with 12 bases between the two germline ends. CDR1 is LNHDA, CDR2 SQIVND, per germline (reference sequence). For the CDR3, the DNA is TGTGCCAGTAGTATAGATGCAGGGATGAGTCAGCCCCAGCATTTT. This codes for CASSIDAGMSQPQHF.

This clonotype was counted many times. This chain uses TRBV18 with TRBJ2-7, with 10 nucleotides matching TRBD2. This CDR3 spans 14 amino acids. J was trimmed by 6 bases and V by 2 bases; bases with no gene match: 4. Germline V CDR1 and CDR2: KGHSH, LQKENI. CDR3 nucleotides: TGTGCCAGCTCACCAGGAACTAGCGGGACCGAGCAGTACTTC. It yields the protein CASSPGTSGTEQYF.

This clonotype was observed at least ten times. This chain links TRBV2 with TRBJ1-1; D not certain. CDR1 and CDR2 (germline): SNHLY, FYNNEI. Trimming pared 0 bases from V and 0 bases from J, leaving 11 bases between. CDR3 length equals 16 residues. DNA of the CDR3: TGTGCCAGCAGTGAAGCAGCAGATTTAATGAACACTGAAGCTTTCTTT. Translated, it gives CASSEAADLMNTEAFF.

The rearrangement links TRBV6-2 or TRBV6-3 to TRBJ2-5; the D gene is possibly TRBD1 (6 bases). CDR3 length equals 13 residues. CDR1 is MNHEY and CDR2 is SVGEGT in the germline V gene. V was cut by 5 bases and J by 5 bases, with 12 bases left in between. The CDR3 loop is CASSQTGFETQYF. For the CDR3, the DNA is TGTGCCAGCAGTCAGACAGGATTTGAGACCCAGTACTTC.

This clonotype was detected many times. The rearrangement links TRBV30 to TRBJ1-3, with D uncertain. CDR1 is GTSNPN and CDR2 is SVGIG in the germline V gene (reference sequence). The CDR3 length is 14 residues. V lost 3 bases and J lost 0, with 9 bases in between. Here the CDR3 reads CAWREGSSGNTIYF. CDR3 DNA: TGTGCCTGGAGGGAAGGGAGCTCTGGAAACACCATATATTTT.

The V call is TRBV28, the J call TRBJ1-5; D might be TRBD1 (6 bases). The germline gives CDR1 MDHEN, CDR2 SYDVKM. Trimming took off 2 bases at V and 5 bases at J, with 10 bases between the two ends. The length of the CDR3 is 14 residues. The CDR3 sequence is CASSLRAGDQPQHF. DNA for the CDR3: TGTGCCAGCAGTTTAAGGGCAGGGGATCAGCCCCAGCATTTT.